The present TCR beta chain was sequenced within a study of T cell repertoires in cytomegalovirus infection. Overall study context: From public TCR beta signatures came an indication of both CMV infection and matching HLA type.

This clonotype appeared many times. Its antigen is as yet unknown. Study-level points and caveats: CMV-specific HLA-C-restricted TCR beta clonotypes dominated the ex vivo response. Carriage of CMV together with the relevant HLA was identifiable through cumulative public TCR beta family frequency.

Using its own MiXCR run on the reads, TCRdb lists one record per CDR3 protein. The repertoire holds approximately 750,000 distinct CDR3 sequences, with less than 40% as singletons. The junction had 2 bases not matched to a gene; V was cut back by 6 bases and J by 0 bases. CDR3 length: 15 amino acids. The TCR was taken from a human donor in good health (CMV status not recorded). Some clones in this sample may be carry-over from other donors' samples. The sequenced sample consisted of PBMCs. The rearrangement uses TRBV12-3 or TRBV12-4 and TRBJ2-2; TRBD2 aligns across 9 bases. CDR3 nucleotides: TGTGCCAGCAGGCGGACTAGCGCGAACACCGGGGAGCTGTTTTTT. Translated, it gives CASRRTSANTGELFF.